This T cell receptor beta chain derives from a study of T cell repertoires in cytomegalovirus infection. Overall study context: Public TCR beta signatures were indicative of both CMV infection and a matching HLA type. Study-wide results and caveats: Clonotype analysis showed dominance of the ex vivo response by HLA-C-restricted CMV-specific TCR beta clonotypes. Identification of carriers of CMV plus the relevant HLA was achieved through cumulative public TCR beta family frequency.

TCRdb analysed the reads with MiXCR anew, one entry per CDR3 protein. The sample yields about 110,000 distinct CDR3 sequences, roughly a tenth seen once. V was trimmed by 1 base and J by 1 base, leaving 6 bases between them. Germline V CDR1 and CDR2: MNHNS, SASEGT. This CDR3 region has 14 residues. This clonotype was counted a few times. Its antigen is undetermined. The V gene is TRBV6-1, the J gene TRBJ2-3; D remains unclear. Input material: PBMCs, sequenced either directly or after in vitro stimulation (not recorded which). The receptor comes from a human donor in good health (CMV status not recorded). Some clones in this sample may be carry-over from other donors' samples. CDR3 bases: TGTGCCAGCAGTGAAGAGGCCCGCACAGATACGCAGTATTTT. Its translation: CASSEEARTDTQYF.